A single sample is the source of the 29 T cell receptor beta chains below, sequenced in a study of blood T cell repertoires in COVID-19. Repertoires were generated with immunoSEQ multiplex PCR, while TCRdb's copy carries only in-frame clones and drops some. Of about 46,000 clones in the sample, approximately 84% were seen once. The sequenced material came from peripheral blood. The receptors stem from a man aged 55 to 69 with acute or convalescent COVID-19.

This chain connects TRBV5-6 to TRBJ1-3; TRBD1 agrees at 12 bases. CDR3 length: 17 residues. Germline V gene data show CDR1 as SGHDT and CDR2 as YYEEEE. Losses at the gene ends were 2 bases for V and 0 bases for J; bases not matched to a gene: 3. CDR3 DNA sequence: TGTGCCAGCAGCTTCGGGACAGGGGGCACCTCTGGAAACACCATATATTTT. Amino acids: CASSFGTGGTSGNTIYF. Complete variable domain (other parts from reference TRBV5-6 and TRBJ1-3): DAGVTQSPTHLIKTRGQQVTLRCSPKSGHDTVSWYQQALGQGPQFIFQYYEEEERQRGNFPDRFSGHQFPNYSSELNVNALLLGDSALYLCASSFGTGGTSGNTIYFGEGSWLTVV.

The rearrangement links TRBV12-5 to TRBJ2-2; a weak D match, TRBD2 (5 bases). The V gene's germline CDR1 is LGHNT and CDR2 FRNRAP. The ends were cut back, 1 base at V and 4 bases at J, with 22 bases in the middle. This CDR3 is 19 amino acids long. The CDR3 spells CASGLGDLARVVLTGELFF. DNA for the CDR3: TGTGCTAGTGGTTTGGGAGATTTAGCGAGGGTTGTCCTCACCGGGGAGCTGTTTTTT.

The chain employs TRBV5-8 and TRBJ2-3; 8 bases map to TRBD1. The CDR3 runs 15 residues. The V segment lost 1 base and the J segment 7 bases; nucleotides outside the gene matches: 8. Germline CDR1 and CDR2: SGHTS and YDEGEE. The CDR3 nucleotides are TGTGCCAGCAGCTTGAGACAGGGGAGGCAATATACGCAGTATTTT. Translated: CASSLRQGRQYTQYF.

The chain couples TRBV19 to TRBJ1-3, with D hard to call. Germline V gives CDR1 LNHDA, CDR2 SQIVND (reference sequence). V shed 5 bases and J shed 9 bases, with 11 bases lying between them. This CDR3 has 12 residues. CDR3 region: CASSAGGGTIYF. CDR3 coding DNA: TGTGCCAGTAGTGCAGGCGGAGGCACCATATATTTT.

The V call is TRBV5-1, the J call TRBJ2-1; no reliable D call. Trimming removed 2 bases from V and 9 bases from J, with 21 bases in between. There are 16 residues in the CDR3. CDR1 is SGHRS, CDR2 YFSETQ, per germline. The CDR3: CASSLGVRDSLAEQFF. Here the CDR3 DNA reads TGCGCCAGCAGCTTAGGAGTCAGAGACTCGCTTGCTGAGCAGTTCTTC.

V gene TRBV30 combines with J gene TRBJ2-3; tentative D call: TRBD2 (6 bases). Germline CDR1 GTSNPN, CDR2 SVGIG (reference sequence). CDR3 length: 13 residues. V lost 4 bases to trimming and J lost 4 bases, with 12 bases between them. Here the CDR3 reads CAWTEGGADTQYF. Written as DNA, the CDR3 is TGTGCCTGGACCGAGGGCGGGGCAGATACGCAGTATTTT.

The chain is built from TRBV7-2 and TRBJ1-1, with D maybe TRBD1 (6 bases). The V end was cut by 1 base, the J end by 0 bases, with 9 bases between. Germline CDR1 and CDR2: SGHTA and FQGNSA. The CDR3 contains 15 residues. CDR3 loop: CASSLGTALNTEAFF. The DNA for the CDR3 is TGTGCCAGCAGCTTAGGGACAGCACTGAACACTGAAGCTTTCTTT.

The gene calls are TRBV4-1 and TRBJ2-5; 11 bases align to TRBD2. CDR1 is MGHRA and CDR2 is YSYEKL in the germline V gene. Losses at the gene ends were 2 bases for V and 6 bases for J; bases not matched to a gene: 5. The CDR3 runs to 15 residues. CDR3 sequence (DNA): TGCGCCAGCAGCCAAACTAGCGGGGGTTGGAAGACCCAGTACTTC. It codes for CASSQTSGGWKTQYF.

This rearrangement joins TRBV12-3 or TRBV12-4 to TRBJ1-3; D unclear. Trimming took 5 bases from V and 4 from J, leaving 9 bases between them. The CDR3 is 13 amino acids. The CDR3 loop is CASSPSTGNTIYF. The DNA for the CDR3 is TGTGCCAGCAGTCCCTCGACAGGAAACACCATATATTTT.

The chain joins TRBV2 to TRBJ2-1, with D maybe TRBD1 (5 bases). The CDR3 contains 15 residues. CDR1 and CDR2 from the germline V gene are SNHLY and FYNNEI. V was cut by 1 base and J by 9 bases, with 16 bases left in between. The DNA of the CDR3 is TGTGCCAGCAGTGAAGGGCAGGGTATTAAAGGTGAGCAGTTCTTC. Translating gives CASSEGQGIKGEQFF.

V usage is TRBV3-1 (or the pseudogene TRBV3-2) and J usage is TRBJ2-7, with TRBD1 matching 9 bases. Germline V lookup: CDR1 LGHDT, CDR2 YNNKEL (reference sequence). CDR3 length equals 15 residues. V shed 1 base, J shed 7 bases, and the junction held 8 bases outside the gene matches. CDR3 bases: TGTGCCAGCAGCCAAGGAGGGACAGGGATGGGGGAGCAGTACTTC. Its protein product is CASSQGGTGMGEQYF.

The J gene is TRBJ1-1, the V gene TRBV6-5; 7 bases line up with TRBD1. Germline trimming cut 6 bases from V and 2 bases from J; bases unmatched to any gene: 3. There are 13 residues in the CDR3. Looked up from germline, CDR1 is MNHEY and CDR2 is SVGAGI. The CDR3 region has the DNA TGTGCCAGCAGAACAGGGGCCAACACTGAAGCTTTCTTT. The encoded protein is CASRTGANTEAFF.

V and J are TRBV19 and TRBJ1-6; D gene unclear. Germline lookup yields CDR1 LNHDA and CDR2 SQIVND (reference sequence). This CDR3 comprises 14 residues. V was cut by 5 bases and J by 8 bases, with 13 bases left in between. As DNA, the CDR3 is TGTGCCAGTAGTCTGGGTGGTCAGGATTCACCCCTCCACTTT. Residues: CASSLGGQDSPLHF.

The V gene is TRBV7-2, the J gene TRBJ1-1, with D maybe TRBD1 (5 bases). The CDR3 extends over 13 amino acids. Germline V gene lookup returns CDR1 SGHTA and CDR2 FQGNSA. The V end was cut by 6 bases, the J end by 5 bases, with 13 bases between. CDR3 sequence reads: CASRGSGGTEAFF. The CDR3 DNA follows: TGTGCCAGCAGAGGGAGTGGGGGGACTGAAGCTTTCTTT.

The chain combines TRBV24-1 with TRBJ2-3; 9 bases fit TRBD1. The CDR3 is 18 amino acids. Germline CDR1 reads KGHDR; CDR2 reads SFDVKD. V shed 5 bases and J 0 bases; nucleotides not matched to a gene: 11. CDR3 nucleotide sequence: TGTGCCACCAGTGGGCTGAGAGGGACAGGGTCTAGCACAGATACGCAGTATTTT. The encoded protein is CATSGLRGTGSSTDTQYF.

This chain uses TRBV9 with TRBJ2-7; possible D gene TRBD1, 6 bases. The V end was cut by 0 bases, the J end by 0 bases, with 10 bases between. This CDR3 contains 15 residues. Per the germline V gene, CDR1 is SGDLS and CDR2 is YYNGEE. The CDR3 region is CASSVGTGFSYEQYF. The CDR3 DNA follows: TGTGCCAGCAGCGTAGGAACAGGGTTCTCCTACGAGCAGTACTTC.

The genes are TRBV2 and TRBJ2-7; 7 positions match TRBD2. J lost 1 base, V lost 0 bases, and 0 bases had no gene match. The CDR3 length is 14 residues. Germline CDR1 SNHLY, CDR2 FYNNEI. DNA for the CDR3: TGTGCCAGCAGTGAAGCGCGGGGGTCCTACGAGCAGTACTTC. It specifies CASSEARGSYEQYF.

The V gene is TRBV14, the J gene TRBJ2-5; unclear D gene. Germline values: CDR1 SGHDN, CDR2 FVKESK. Trimming removed 5 bases from V and 2 bases from J, with 3 bases in between. This CDR3 is built from 11 residues. CDR3 sequence reads: CASSTQETQYF. Here the CDR3 DNA reads TGTGCCAGCAGCACTCAAGAGACCCAGTACTTC.

The chain recombines TRBV15 with TRBJ2-1, with D possibly being TRBD1 (5 bases). Trimming cost V 0 bases and J 5 bases, with 8 bases left between them. The CDR3 is 14 amino acids. CDR1 is LNHNV and CDR2 is YYDKDF in the germline V gene (reference sequence). CDR3 loop: CATSREQADNEQFF. CDR3 DNA: TGTGCCACCAGCAGAGAACAGGCGGACAATGAGCAGTTCTTC.

The chain uses TRBV20-1 and TRBJ1-2; D call uncertain. CDR3 size: 11 residues. CDR1 DFQATT and CDR2 SNEGSKA come from the germline V gene (reference sequence). The CDR3 DNA is TGCAGCACGAACCGGGGTCCGGGCTACACCTTC. Its translation: CSTNRGPGYTF.

The rearrangement joins TRBV9 to TRBJ2-1; 9 bases agree with TRBD2. Germline V gene data show CDR1 as SGDLS and CDR2 as YYNGEE. This CDR3 contains 16 residues. J was trimmed by 1 base and V by 4 bases; bases with no gene match: 6. For the CDR3, the DNA is TGTGCCAGCAGCAGGCTTAGCGGGGGATCCTACAATGAGCAGTTCTTC. Translating it yields CASSRLSGGSYNEQFF.

A single count supports this clone. The chain uses TRBV21-1 and TRBJ1-5; the table's D call, TRBD1, has no DNA check behind it. TRBV21-1 is a known pseudogene. The CDR3 has 16 residues. The CDR3 nucleotides are TGTGCCAGCAGCAACCGGGACAGGAGCCTCAGGCAGCCCCAGCATTTT. This encodes CASSNRDRSLRQPQHF.

DNA of the CDR3: TGTGCCAGTAGTAAGTTTGAGGAGACCCAGTACTTC. This gives the protein CASSKFEETQYF. This chain joins TRBV19 and TRBJ2-5, with D unclear. V dropped 4 bases and J dropped 5 bases, with 8 bases sitting between them. CDR3 length: 12 residues. Germline V gene sequence: CDR1 LNHDA, CDR2 SQIVND (reference sequence).

The rearrangement links TRBV30 to TRBJ1-2, with 9 positions matching TRBD1. Per germline, CDR1 GTSNPN and CDR2 SVGIG (reference sequence). With 5 bases clipped from V and 4 bases from J, the junction kept 11 bases outside the gene matches. The CDR3 length is 15 residues. CDR3 DNA: TGTGCCTGGGATCCGGGACAGGGCGGTTTCTATGGCTACACCTTC. This sequence encodes CAWDPGQGGFYGYTF.

The chain joins TRBV30 to TRBJ2-3; TRBD1 is a possible D gene (6 bases). Germline-derived CDR1 and CDR2 are GTSNPN and SVGIG (reference sequence). The germline V and J ends were trimmed by 4 bases and 0 bases, with 14 bases remaining between them. The CDR3 has 15 amino acids. The chain's CDR3 is CAWITGQTSTDTQYF. The CDR3 DNA sequence: TGTGCCTGGATTACAGGGCAGACTAGCACAGATACGCAGTATTTT. Full variable domain (missing parts from reference TRBV30 and TRBJ2-3): SQTIHQWPATLVQPVGSPLSLECTVEGTSNPNLYWYRQAAGRGLQLLFYSVGIGQISSEVPQNLSASRPQDRQFILSSKKLLLSDSGFYLCAWITGQTSTDTQYFGPGTRLTVL.

The chain links TRBV5-1 to TRBJ2-5, with 8 nucleotides matching TRBD1. Per germline, CDR1 SGHRS and CDR2 YFSETQ. The CDR3 contains 14 residues. With 4 bases clipped from V and 3 bases from J, the junction kept 5 bases outside the gene matches. The CDR3 spells CASSLGTGEETQYF. The CDR3 DNA follows: TGCGCCAGCAGCCTAGGGACAGGTGAAGAGACCCAGTACTTC.

The rearrangement joins TRBV30 to TRBJ1-2, with TRBD1 as a possible D gene (5 bases). Trimming cost V 0 bases and J 3 bases, with 14 bases left between them. The CDR3 is 15 residues long. Germline V gene sequence: CDR1 GTSNPN, CDR2 SVGIG (reference sequence). The CDR3: CAWSVWGGIDYGYTF. The DNA of the CDR3 is TGTGCCTGGAGTGTATGGGGGGGGATAGACTATGGCTACACCTTC.

This chain joins TRBV3-1 (or the pseudogene TRBV3-2) and TRBJ1-1; the D is unclear. V lost 0 bases, J lost 1 base, and 9 bases lay in between. CDR1 and CDR2 from the germline V gene are LGHDT and YNNKEL (reference sequence). The CDR3 runs 15 residues. The CDR3 reads CASSQDQRRNTEAFF. The DNA of the CDR3 is TGTGCCAGCAGCCAAGATCAACGGAGGAACACTGAAGCTTTCTTT.

J is TRBJ1-2 and V is TRBV9; 10 bases fit TRBD1. This CDR3 comprises 15 residues. V gave up 4 bases and J gave up 8 bases; unmatched junction bases: 11. Germline V gene data show CDR1 as SGDLS and CDR2 as YYNGEE. CDR3 DNA sequence: TGTGCCAGCAGCCCCCGGACAGGGGGGCAGGTGGGCTACACCTTC. This codes for CASSPRTGGQVGYTF.